The 17 T cell receptor beta chains below all came from one sample that was sequenced in a study of T-cell memory formation after mild COVID-19. In TCRdb, the 5' RACE reads were re-called with MiXCR into one record per CDR3 protein. The table includes 120,000 or so distinct CDR3 sequences, roughly 6% detected once. Sequenced material: PBMCs or a T cell subset sorted from them (not recorded which). The receptor source for this set is an adult woman who had mild COVID-19 (a few samples of this study predate the infection). Cell type and time point are not known.

This clonotype was seen just once. A much larger clone is a single base away; this may be a read error. This chain connects TRBV6-5 to TRBJ2-7; D is possibly TRBD2 (8 bases). Germline values: CDR1 MNHEY, CDR2 SVGAGI. V lost 7 bases, J lost 9 bases, and 25 bases lay in between. The CDR3 loop spans 15 amino acids. CDR3 in DNA: TGTGCCAGCATCCGGGAGGGGACAGTCCTCCTGGGGCAGTACTTC. Its translation: CASIREGTVLLGQYF.

This chain uses TRBV20-1 with TRBJ2-1; tentatively, D is TRBD2 (5 bases). V lost 5 bases, J lost 0 bases, and 8 bases lay in between. The CDR3 spans 13 residues. The germline gives CDR1 DFQATT, CDR2 SNEGSKA (reference sequence). Here the CDR3 reads CSAPRGSYNEQFF. In DNA form, the CDR3 reads TGCAGTGCTCCCCGGGGCTCCTACAATGAGCAGTTCTTC.

This clonotype was counted a few times. The rearrangement joins TRBV6-5 to TRBJ1-4; TRBD1 aligns across 9 bases. CDR1 and CDR2 from the germline V gene are MNHEY and SVGAGI. The CDR3 consists of 12 residues. Trimming took 6 bases from V and 14 from J; bases not matched to a gene: 7. This CDR3 is CASRQGQGGLFF. CDR3 DNA: TGTGCCAGCAGACAGGGACAGGGCGGTCTGTTTTTT.

This clonotype was recorded at least ten times. The CDR3, as DNA: TGCAGCGTTGCGAGCGGCCAAGAGACCCAGTACTTC. Residues: CSVASGQETQYF. The chain has TRBV29-1 and TRBJ2-5, with D possibly matching TRBD2 (5 bases). Per germline, CDR1 SQVTM and CDR2 ANQGSEA. V lost 4 bases to trimming and J lost 1 base, with 7 bases between them. The CDR3 totals 12 residues.

This chain connects TRBV5-1 to TRBJ2-2; no reliable D call. The germline gives CDR1 SGHRS, CDR2 YFSETQ. The CDR3 contains 18 residues. V lost 4 bases and J 2 bases, leaving 21 bases between the germline ends. CDR3 in DNA: TGCGCCAGCAGCAACGCCCCGATTCCATTCCTAAACACCGGGGAGCTGTTTTTT. Translation: CASSNAPIPFLNTGELFF.

The CDR3 nucleotides are TGTGCCAGCAGTCTCCGACAGGGGAAATACAATGAGCAGTTCTTC. It translates to CASSLRQGKYNEQFF. This chain uses TRBV12-3 or TRBV12-4 with TRBJ2-1; TRBD1 matches 8 bases. This CDR3 region has 15 residues. V dropped 5 bases and J dropped 4; count of bases not matched to a gene: 7.

This clonotype was observed many times. The CDR3 protein is CASSGRDRVHTEAFF. For the CDR3, the DNA is TGTGCCAGCAGTGGTCGAGACAGGGTTCACACTGAAGCTTTCTTT. The V call is TRBV25-1, the J call TRBJ1-1; TRBD1 matches 7 bases. Per germline, CDR1 MGHDK and CDR2 SYGVNS. Losses at the gene ends were 4 bases for V and 3 bases for J; bases not matched to a gene: 8. CDR3 size: 15 residues.

This clonotype has only a few counts. This chain joins TRBV7-9 and TRBJ2-7, with D hard to call. The CDR3 sequence is 14 residues long. From germline, CDR1 is SEHNR and CDR2 FQNEAQ (reference sequence). Trimming stripped 5 bases from V and 0 bases from J, with 11 bases between. CDR3 loop: CASSGGGSSYEQYF. The CDR3 bases are TGTGCCAGCAGCGGCGGCGGTAGCTCCTACGAGCAGTACTTC.

This clonotype was seen ten or more times. The chain joins TRBV7-8 to TRBJ2-5, with 9 nucleotides matching TRBD2. This CDR3 has 17 residues. Per germline, CDR1 SGHVS and CDR2 FQNEAQ. The ends lost 4 bases at V and 5 bases at J; junction bases unmatched: 14. The CDR3: CASSSTAWREGRETQYF. The CDR3 DNA follows: TGTGCCAGCAGCTCGACAGCCTGGCGGGAGGGCCGTGAGACCCAGTACTTC.

J is TRBJ2-1 and V is TRBV2; 11 bases align to TRBD2. Trimming took 7 bases from V and 9 from J; bases not matched to a gene: 5. Germline V lookup: CDR1 SNHLY, CDR2 FYNNEI. CDR3 size: 13 residues. The DNA of the CDR3 is TGTGCCAGCATGGGTAGCGGGAGGGTTGAGCAGTTCTTC. Translated: CASMGSGRVEQFF. The full variable domain, rest sourced from reference TRBV2 and TRBJ2-1, is EPEVTQTPSHQVTQMGQEVILRCVPISNHLYFYWYRQILGQKVEFLVSFYNNEISEKSEIFDDQFSVERPDGSNFTLKIRSTKLEDSAMYFCASMGSGRVEQFFGPGTRLTVL.

In its sample, this clonotype was seen many times. CDR3 sequence reads: CASSLTENTEAFF. In nucleotides, the CDR3 is TGCGCCAGCAGCCTGACTGAGAACACTGAAGCTTTCTTT. The rearrangement joins TRBV5-1 to TRBJ1-1; no firm D call. The CDR3 is 13 residues long. V lost 4 bases to trimming and J lost 1 base, with 8 bases between them. The germline gives CDR1 SGHRS, CDR2 YFSETQ. Based on the CDR3 plus reference TRBV5-1 and TRBJ1-1, the full variable domain is KAGVTQTPRYLIKTRGQQVTLSCSPISGHRSVSWYQQTPGQGLQFLFEYFSETQRNKGNFPGRFSGRQFSNSRSEMNVSTLELGDSALYLCASSLTENTEAFFGQGTRLTVV.

This clonotype showed up many times. The rearrangement links TRBV3-1 to TRBJ2-1; perhaps TRBD1 as D (6 bases). The CDR3 runs 18 residues. CDR1 and CDR2 from the germline V gene are LGHDT and YNNKEL (reference sequence). Between the trimmed V and J ends, which lost 4 bases and 6 bases, there was a span of 25 bases. The DNA for the CDR3 is TGTGCCAGCAGCCGACTCAACGCAATACAGGGTTTAAGCAATGAGCAGTTCTTC. Encoded protein: CASSRLNAIQGLSNEQFF.

This clonotype occurred many times. This chain joins TRBV7-2 and TRBJ2-1; 8 bases map to TRBD2. With V trimmed by 2 bases and J by 4 bases, 1 base remained unmatched. There are 14 residues in the CDR3. The germline gives CDR1 SGHTA, CDR2 FQGNSA. The CDR3 nucleotides read TGTGCCAGCAGCTTAAGCGGGAGTTACAATGAGCAGTTCTTC. Translated: CASSLSGSYNEQFF.

V usage is TRBV2 and J usage is TRBJ2-2; perhaps TRBD1 as D (8 bases). Germline-derived CDR1 and CDR2 are SNHLY and FYNNEI. The CDR3 contains 18 residues. With 10 bases removed from V and 0 bases from J, the gap between germline ends came to 24 bases. The CDR3 is CATWEGTGRSSNTGELFF. DNA for the CDR3: TGTGCCACTTGGGAGGGGACAGGACGGAGTTCGAACACCGGGGAGCTGTTTTTT.

This clonotype has a count of ten or more. V is TRBV20-1 and J is TRBJ2-3; 13 bases match TRBD2. Germline V gene sequence: CDR1 DFQATT, CDR2 SNEGSKA (reference sequence). The junction had 5 bases not matched to a gene; V was cut back by 6 bases and J by 2 bases. This CDR3 is built from 15 residues. The CDR3 DNA sequence: TGCAGTGCCGAACTAGCGGGAGGGACCACAGATACGCAGTATTTT. Protein sequence: CSAELAGGTTDTQYF.

The chain links TRBV18 to TRBJ2-7; 9 positions match TRBD1. The CDR3 runs 15 residues. CDR1 is KGHSH and CDR2 is LQKENI in the germline V gene. Losses at the gene ends were 2 bases for V and 1 base for J; bases not matched to a gene: 3. DNA of the CDR3: TGTGCCAGCTCACCAAGGGGACAGGGATCCTACGAGCAGTACTTC. This sequence encodes CASSPRGQGSYEQYF.

The chain carries TRBV5-6 and TRBJ1-2; 9 positions match TRBD1. V shed 4 bases and J 12 bases; nucleotides not matched to a gene: 7. CDR1 is SGHDT and CDR2 is YYEEEE in the germline V gene. The CDR3 runs to 12 residues. CDR3 DNA: TGTGCCAGCAGCCCCCGACAGGGGGACCACACCTTC. Protein product: CASSPRQGDHTF.